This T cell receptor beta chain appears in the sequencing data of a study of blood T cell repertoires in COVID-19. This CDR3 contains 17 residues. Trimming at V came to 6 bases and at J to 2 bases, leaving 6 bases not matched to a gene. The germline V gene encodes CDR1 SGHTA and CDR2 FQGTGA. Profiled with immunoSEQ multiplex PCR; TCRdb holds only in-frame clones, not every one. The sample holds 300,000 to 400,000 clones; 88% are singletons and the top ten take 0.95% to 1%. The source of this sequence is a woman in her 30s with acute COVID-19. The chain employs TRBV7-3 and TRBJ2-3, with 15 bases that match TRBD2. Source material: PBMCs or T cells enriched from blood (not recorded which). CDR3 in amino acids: CASSPGLAGGYTDTQYF. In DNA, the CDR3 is TGTGCCAGCAGTCCCGGACTAGCGGGGGGGTACACAGATACGCAGTATTTT.